This T cell receptor (beta chain) comes out of a study of T cell changes during pregnancy in multiple sclerosis. Using immunoSEQ multiplex PCR, the repertoire was profiled, and TCRdb retains in-frame clones only, with some absent. The sample lists about 36,000 clones; 93% were seen once. The source is a female donor with multiple sclerosis, enrolled in a pregnancy study. The source material was CD4+ T cells from peripheral blood mononuclear cells, sampled in the first trimester of pregnancy.

The CDR3 region has the DNA TGTGCCTCCCGACAGAGCGGGGATACGCAGTATTTT. It specifies CASRQSGDTQYF. This chain uses TRBV19 with TRBJ2-3; D is possibly TRBD2 (6 bases). The CDR3 runs 12 residues. Trimming removed 11 bases from V and 6 bases from J, with 15 bases in between. Germline CDR1 LNHDA, CDR2 SQIVND (reference sequence).